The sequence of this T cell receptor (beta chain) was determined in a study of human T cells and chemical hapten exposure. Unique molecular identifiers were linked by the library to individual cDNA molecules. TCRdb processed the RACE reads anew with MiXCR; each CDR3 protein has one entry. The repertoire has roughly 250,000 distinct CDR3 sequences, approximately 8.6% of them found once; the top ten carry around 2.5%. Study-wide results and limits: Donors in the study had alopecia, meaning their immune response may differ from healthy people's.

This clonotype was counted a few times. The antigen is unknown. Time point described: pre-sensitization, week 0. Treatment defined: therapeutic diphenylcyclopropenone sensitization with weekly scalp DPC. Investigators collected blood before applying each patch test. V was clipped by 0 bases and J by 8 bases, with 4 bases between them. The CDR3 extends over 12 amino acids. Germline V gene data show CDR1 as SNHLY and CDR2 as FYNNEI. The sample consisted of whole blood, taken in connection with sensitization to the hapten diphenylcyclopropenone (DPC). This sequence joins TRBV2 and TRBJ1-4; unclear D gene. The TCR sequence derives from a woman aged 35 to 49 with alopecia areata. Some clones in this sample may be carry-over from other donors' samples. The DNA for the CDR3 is TGTGCCAGCAGTGAAGCAAGGGAAAAACTGTTTTTT. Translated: CASSEAREKLFF.